The 14 T cell receptor beta chains presented below share a single source sample, sequenced in a study of CD8+ T cells in alopecia areata. It was cDNA, reverse transcribed from extracted RNA, that served as the sequencing template. Libraries were prepared by immunoSEQ multiplex PCR; TCRdb keeps only in-frame clonotypes and omits some of them. This sample has around 180,000 clones; about three fifths occur once, and the top ten carry about 1.3%. Treatment defined: oral pan-JAK inhibitor, 5-10 mg twice daily. The input for sequencing was CD4+ T cells sorted from blood, taken between weeks 49 and 50, from a patient treated with tofacitinib. Every receptor here comes from a human donor with alopecia areata.

V gene TRBV29-1 combines with J gene TRBJ2-7; D is unclear. CDR3 length: 12 residues. Trimming pared 0 bases from V and 4 bases from J, leaving 7 bases between. Germline assignment: CDR1 SQVTM and CDR2 ANQGSEA. The CDR3 here is CSVEDGGYEQYF. CDR3 DNA sequence: TGCAGCGTTGAAGATGGCGGATACGAGCAGTACTTC.

This clone has just a few counts. The chain carries TRBV29-1 and TRBJ2-3; D gene uncertain. CDR1 and CDR2 from the germline V gene are SQVTM and ANQGSEA. CDR3 length: 12 amino acids. Trimming stripped 0 bases from V and 10 bases from J, with 11 bases between. In DNA form, the CDR3 reads TGCAGCGTTGAAGATCCAACTAATGCGCAGTATTTT. Encoded protein: CSVEDPTNAQYF.

This clone was found once. The chain couples TRBV30 to TRBJ2-3; 7 positions match TRBD2. V shed 0 bases and J 2 bases; nucleotides not matched to a gene: 8. The CDR3 has 16 amino acids. Germline CDR1 reads GTSNPN; CDR2 reads SVGIG (reference sequence). The CDR3 sequence is CAWSVSAGEFTDTQYF. The CDR3 nucleotides are TGTGCCTGGAGTGTATCGGCGGGGGAGTTCACAGATACGCAGTATTTT.

This clone has only a few counts. The chain has TRBV6-6 and TRBJ1-5, with D possibly TRBD1 on 6 matching bases. Per the germline V gene, CDR1 is MNHNY and CDR2 is SVGAGI (reference sequence). This CDR3 spans 15 amino acids. The germline V and J ends were trimmed by 7 bases and 6 bases, with 19 bases remaining between them. Here the CDR3 DNA reads TGTGCCAGCAAAGCGACAGGTTATCTTAGTCAGCCCCAGCATTTT. The encoded protein is CASKATGYLSQPQHF.

The chain recombines TRBV11-2 with TRBJ2-1; no reliable D call. Trimming took off 4 bases at V and 8 bases at J, with 15 bases between the two ends. This CDR3 has 14 amino acids. Germline assignment: CDR1 SGHAT and CDR2 FQNNGV. The CDR3 nucleotides read TGTGCCAGCAGCTCAGCCGGCAGGTCCCATGAGCAGTTCTTC. Protein product: CASSSAGRSHEQFF.

The table lists this clone with a few counts. The chain is built from TRBV18 and TRBJ2-3, with TRBD2 matching over 7 bases. This CDR3 spans 16 amino acids. Trimming removed 0 bases from V and 1 base from J; junction bases left unmatched: 4. In germline, CDR1 is KGHSH, CDR2 LQKENI. The CDR3 bases are TGTGCCAGCTCACCACCGCCGGGGAGGGGCACAGATACGCAGTATTTT. This translates into CASSPPPGRGTDTQYF.

This chain uses TRBV30 with TRBJ1-1; no firm D call. Trimming took 5 bases from V and 1 from J, leaving 8 bases between them. The CDR3 is made up of 12 amino acids. Germline CDR1 is GTSNPN and CDR2 is SVGIG (reference sequence). CDR3 amino acids: CAWSSWNTEAFF. CDR3 bases: TGTGCCTGGTCTAGCTGGAACACTGAAGCTTTCTTT.

The chain has TRBV5-6 and TRBJ2-3, with TRBD2 matching 10 bases. This CDR3 spans 16 amino acids. V shed 2 bases, J shed 0 bases, and the junction held 3 bases outside the gene matches. Germline lookup yields CDR1 SGHDT and CDR2 YYEEEE. The CDR3, as DNA: TGTGCCAGCAGCTTAGGACTAGCGGACAGCACAGATACGCAGTATTTT. Translation: CASSLGLADSTDTQYF.

The chain couples TRBV7-6 to TRBJ2-5; possible D gene TRBD2, 6 bases. This CDR3 contains 15 residues. From germline, CDR1 is SGHVS and CDR2 FNYEAQ. V was clipped by 6 bases and J by 5 bases, with 19 bases between them. In DNA form, the CDR3 reads TGTGCCAGCAGTTCCCCTGGGGGGACCTGGGAGACCCAGTACTTC. Residues: CASSSPGGTWETQYF.

This chain links TRBV27 with TRBJ2-7; D perhaps matches TRBD2 (5 bases). CDR1 and CDR2 (germline): MNHEY, SMNVEV (reference sequence). There are 16 residues in the CDR3. V was cut by 3 bases and J by 3 bases, with 18 bases left in between. The CDR3 bases are TGTGCCAGCAGTTTTGGTCGCGTGGGGAGAGGCTACGAGCAGTACTTC. Translating gives CASSFGRVGRGYEQYF.

This clone has just a few counts. The chain combines TRBV30 with TRBJ1-2, with 7 bases aligning to TRBD1. Losses at the gene ends were 0 bases for V and 1 base for J; bases not matched to a gene: 5. Germline CDR1 and CDR2: GTSNPN and SVGIG (reference sequence). The length of the CDR3 is 15 residues. The CDR3 here is CAWSVPGTDNYGYTF. As DNA, the CDR3 is TGTGCCTGGAGTGTACCCGGGACAGATAACTATGGCTACACCTTC.

The chain employs TRBV29-1 and TRBJ1-2; D is unclear. The V gene's germline CDR1 is SQVTM and CDR2 ANQGSEA. Deletions cut 3 bases from V and 8 bases from J, with 22 bases between. The CDR3 contains 15 residues. The CDR3 sequence is CSVEGHESRVRGYTF. The DNA for the CDR3 is TGCAGCGTTGAGGGTCACGAGTCGCGGGTGAGAGGCTACACCTTC.

V gene TRBV2 combines with J gene TRBJ2-7, with TRBD1 matching over 7 bases. Germline V gene sequence: CDR1 SNHLY, CDR2 FYNNEI. The CDR3 length is 14 residues. Trimming removed 2 bases from V and 3 bases from J; junction bases left unmatched: 4. CDR3 nucleotide sequence: TGTGCCAGCAGTGAATGGACAGGTGACTACGAGCAGTACTTC. Its protein is CASSEWTGDYEQYF.

V and J are TRBV7-2 and TRBJ2-7; 8 bases align to TRBD1. The CDR3 sequence is 14 residues long. V shed 5 bases, J shed 2 bases, and the junction held 5 bases outside the gene matches. Germline V gives CDR1 SGHTA, CDR2 FQGNSA. The CDR3 bases are TGTGCCAGCAGCACGACAGGGGCAGCCTACGAGCAGTACTTC. Protein: CASSTTGAAYEQYF.